This T cell receptor beta chain was identified in a study of human T cells and chemical hapten exposure. This clonotype was seen many times. One entry per CDR3 protein results from TCRdb running MiXCR on the RACE reads. The sample has roughly 62,000 distinct CDR3 sequences, under 15% seen once. CDR1 is WSHSY, CDR2 SAAADI, per germline. The CDR3 spans 13 residues. V lost 7 bases and J lost 3, with 12 bases in between. Time point indicated: patch test 3, about 24 weeks after DPC sensitization. Treatment specified: therapeutic diphenylcyclopropenone sensitization with weekly scalp DPC. The TCR sequence derives from a man aged 25-40 years with alopecia areata. Some clones in this sample may be carry-over from other donors' samples. The chain links TRBV10-2 to TRBJ1-1, with D maybe TRBD1 (6 bases). Sequencing used whole blood, obtained in connection with sensitization to the hapten diphenylcyclopropenone (DPC). The CDR3 sequence is CASTKGGYTEAFF. The CDR3 DNA is TGCGCCAGCACTAAAGGGGGTTACACTGAAGCTTTCTTT.